This T cell receptor beta chain was captured in a study of T cell responses to AZD1222 COVID-19 vaccine. General study findings and limits: Nearly half of spike-specific TCRs reportedly target variant regions that are unmutated in the B.1.351 and B.1.1.7 variants. Clonal diversity was possibly underestimated, and the donors were mostly white British, with more females.

Notes on this clone: The antigen is unknown.

Sequenced by immunoSEQ multiplex PCR; TCRdb stores in-frame clones only, minus some. The sample yields approximately 85,000 clones, 70% to 90% seen once. Sample: peripheral blood, taken on day 0 of AZD1222 vaccination. The clonotype originates from an adult in good health.

The CDR3 nucleotides are TGCGCCAGCAGCCTAGACGGGGTGGGTTCTGAAGCTTTCTTT. Translating it yields CASSLDGVGSEAFF. The chain is built from TRBV4-1 and TRBJ1-1; D is unclear. The V end was cut by 4 bases, the J end by 6 bases, with 15 bases between. The CDR3 has 14 residues. Germline-derived CDR1 and CDR2 are MGHRA and YSYEKL.